Presented here are 26 T cell receptor beta chains from one specimen sequenced in a study of cytomegalovirus exposure and HLA in healthy donors. 60 Vbeta and 13 Jbeta primers were used in PCR. Sequencing was performed with immunoSEQ multiplex PCR; in TCRdb, only in-frame clones are kept and a portion is missing. The repertoire includes 95,000 to 150,000 clones, 70% to 80% of them detected once, and just under 8.5% sits in the top ten. Source material: PBMCs. The receptor source for this set is a woman aged 40 to 50 in good health and CMV-seropositive.

The chain recombines TRBV10-3 with TRBJ2-1, with TRBD2 matching 10 bases. The V gene's germline CDR1 is ENHRY and CDR2 SYGVKD. With V trimmed by 3 bases and J by 9 bases, 5 bases remained unmatched. This CDR3 spans 14 amino acids. In nucleotides, the CDR3 is TGTGCCATCAGTGATAAGCGGGGGGGCGGTGAGCAGTTCTTC. Its protein product is CAISDKRGGGEQFF.

This chain joins TRBV29-1 and TRBJ2-3, with 11 bases lining up with TRBD1. The CDR3 is 15 residues long. Looked up from germline, CDR1 is SQVTM and CDR2 is ANQGSEA. After removal of 5 bases from V and 4 bases from J, the junction contained 8 bases not matched to a gene. The CDR3 DNA follows: TGCAGCGTTACCGGGGACAGGGGGATCCCAGATACGCAGTATTTT. Translation: CSVTGDRGIPDTQYF.

This clone has just a few counts. This sequence joins TRBV21-1 and TRBJ2-5; the table's TRBD2 call for D was not verified on the DNA. TRBV21-1 is annotated as a pseudogene. This CDR3 is built from 17 residues. The CDR3 nucleotides are TGTGCCAGCAGCAAAGTGGGAGGGATAGGGCTCCAAGAGACCCAGTACTTC. Translated: CASSKVGGIGLQETQYF.

This chain connects TRBV27 to TRBJ2-5; the match to TRBD1 covers 8 bases. The germline CDR1 and CDR2 sequences are MNHEY and SMNVEV (reference sequence). The CDR3 length is 14 residues. Trimming cost V 2 bases and J 2 bases; bases outside gene matches: 1. This CDR3 reads CASSLTGGQETQYF. The CDR3 bases are TGTGCCAGCAGTTTAACAGGGGGGCAAGAGACCCAGTACTTC.

CDR3 nucleotide sequence: TGTGCCAGCAGTTTGCAAGGCTCCAGGGTGTTCACTCGGGACACTGAAGCTTTCTTT. The encoded protein is CASSLQGSRVFTRDTEAFF. The rearrangement links TRBV27 to TRBJ1-1; a possible D gene is TRBD1 (5 bases). V was cut by 3 bases and J by 3 bases, with 26 bases left in between. This CDR3 has 19 amino acids. Germline CDR1 reads MNHEY; CDR2 reads SMNVEV (reference sequence).

The rearrangement joins TRBV6-5 to TRBJ1-1; TRBD1 matches at 8 bases. The CDR3 is 13 amino acids. V lost 6 bases, J lost 6 bases, and 6 bases stayed unmatched. Germline V gene data show CDR1 as MNHEY and CDR2 as SVGAGI. CDR3 residues: CASSQTGAAEAFF. For the CDR3, the DNA is TGTGCCAGCAGCCAGACAGGGGCCGCTGAAGCTTTCTTT.

The genes are TRBV9 and TRBJ2-3; D is unclear. Germline V gives CDR1 SGDLS, CDR2 YYNGEE. CDR3 length equals 14 residues. Trimming pared 0 bases from V and 2 bases from J, leaving 7 bases between. In DNA form, the CDR3 reads TGTGCCAGCAGCGTAGGCCAGAACACAGATACGCAGTATTTT. This gives the protein CASSVGQNTDTQYF.

The chain links TRBV30 to TRBJ2-7; TRBD2 matches 9 bases. The CDR3 totals 15 residues. Germline values: CDR1 GTSNPN, CDR2 SVGIG (reference sequence). J lost 4 bases, V lost 0 bases, and 7 bases had no gene match. Here the CDR3 DNA reads TGTGCCTGGAGTGTCGGACTAGCGCCCCAGTACGAGCAGTACTTC. Translating gives CAWSVGLAPQYEQYF.

The chain joins TRBV7-9 to TRBJ2-7; 7 bases line up with TRBD1. CDR1 and CDR2 (germline): SEHNR, FQNEAQ (reference sequence). The trim removed 1 base at V and 5 bases at J, leaving 8 bases unmatched. There are 15 residues in the CDR3. The CDR3 bases are TGTGCCAGCAGCTTAGGGGTAGGGGGCTTCAACGAGCAGTACTTC. This sequence encodes CASSLGVGGFNEQYF.

This chain links TRBV7-2 with TRBJ1-2; no clear D gene. Trimming took 1 base from V and 5 from J, leaving 8 bases between them. CDR3 size: 13 residues. Germline V gene data show CDR1 as SGHTA and CDR2 as FQGNSA. DNA of the CDR3: TGTGCCAGCAGCTTAGATCCAGCGTATGGCTACACCTTC. This codes for CASSLDPAYGYTF.

The V call is TRBV7-6, the J call TRBJ1-4; D possibly corresponds to TRBD1 (5 bases). CDR1 is SGHVS, CDR2 FNYEAQ, per germline. V gave up 1 base and J gave up 10 bases, with 16 bases separating them. The CDR3 loop spans 15 amino acids. The CDR3 sequence is CASSLGGGERGKLFF. The CDR3 coding sequence is TGTGCCAGCAGCTTAGGTGGAGGGGAGAGGGGAAAACTGTTTTTT.

There are a few counts of this clone. Here the CDR3 DNA reads TGTGCCAGCAGCGTAAGACTCAACACCGGGGAGCTGTTTTTT. It translates to CASSVRLNTGELFF. The rearrangement joins TRBV9 to TRBJ2-2; no clear D. Looked up from germline, CDR1 is SGDLS and CDR2 is YYNGEE. The ends were cut back, 1 base at V and 2 bases at J, with 6 bases in the middle. This CDR3 contains 14 residues.

The V gene is TRBV5-1, the J gene TRBJ2-2, with 11 bases that match TRBD2. Trimming took 2 bases from V and 0 from J; bases not matched to a gene: 0. The germline CDR1 and CDR2 sequences are SGHRS and YFSETQ. The CDR3 has 16 residues. CDR3 coding DNA: TGCGCCAGCAGCTTTAGCGGGGGGGCGAACACCGGGGAGCTGTTTTTT. Protein sequence: CASSFSGGANTGELFF.

This sequence joins TRBV18 and TRBJ1-1; possible D gene TRBD1, 5 bases. The germline gives CDR1 KGHSH, CDR2 LQKENI. CDR3 length equals 13 residues. V was pared by 2 bases and J by 10 bases, with 14 bases between. The CDR3 sequence is CASSPVGRAGAFF. CDR3 nucleotides: TGTGCCAGCTCACCAGTGGGCAGGGCCGGAGCTTTCTTT.

V is TRBV10-1 and J is TRBJ1-2, with a tentative D call TRBD1 (6 bases). Germline V gene lookup returns CDR1 WNHNN and CDR2 SYGVQD (reference sequence). The CDR3 covers 16 residues. The ends were cut back, 4 bases at V and 6 bases at J, with 21 bases in the middle. The CDR3 bases are TGCGCCAGCAGTGCGGCAGGGGAGACCCCCCCCCATGGCTACACCTTC. This translates into CASSAAGETPPHGYTF.

The CDR3 DNA is TGTGCCAGTAGCGAGGGTCCCGGGGCCAACGTCCTGACTTTC. As protein: CASSEGPGANVLTF. The chain carries TRBV19 and TRBJ2-6, with D perhaps TRBD2 (5 bases). Per the germline V gene, CDR1 is LNHDA and CDR2 is SQIVND (reference sequence). Trimming stripped 6 bases from V and 4 bases from J, with 10 bases between. The CDR3 sequence is 14 residues long.

The chain is built from TRBV10-1 and TRBJ2-1; 7 nucleotides agree with TRBD1. The length of the CDR3 is 16 residues. V lost 2 bases to trimming and J lost 7 bases; unmatched junction nucleotides: 11. Germline loops: CDR1 WNHNN, CDR2 SYGVQD (reference sequence). CDR3: CASSELFGDSRNEQFF. In DNA form, the CDR3 reads TGCGCCAGCAGTGAGCTCTTTGGGGACAGCCGAAATGAGCAGTTCTTC.

The J gene is TRBJ1-1, the V gene TRBV5-1; D is possibly TRBD1 (6 bases). Trimming took 3 bases from V and 0 from J, leaving 12 bases between them. The CDR3 is 15 residues long. Per germline, CDR1 SGHRS and CDR2 YFSETQ. The CDR3 loop is CASSSSTGMNTEAFF. The DNA of the CDR3 is TGCGCCAGCAGCTCTTCGACAGGCATGAACACTGAAGCTTTCTTT.

V and J are TRBV2 and TRBJ1-1; 7 nucleotides match TRBD1. The CDR3 totals 14 residues. CDR1 SNHLY and CDR2 FYNNEI come from the germline V gene. Unmatched junction bases numbered 4, after V lost 6 bases and J lost 0 bases. CDR3 coding DNA: TGTGCCAGCAGACAGGACAGGATGAACACTGAAGCTTTCTTT. Translated, it gives CASRQDRMNTEAFF.

This clone was seen only once. This rearrangement joins TRBV9 to TRBJ2-7; 7 bases line up with TRBD1. Trimming removed 3 bases from V and 2 bases from J; junction bases left unmatched: 2. The CDR3 covers 13 residues. Germline V gene data show CDR1 as SGDLS and CDR2 as YYNGEE. This CDR3 is CASSAGQPYEQYF. The CDR3 coding sequence is TGTGCCAGCAGCGCGGGACAGCCCTACGAGCAGTACTTC.

V is TRBV5-1 and J is TRBJ1-4; no clear D. Germline V gene sequence: CDR1 SGHRS, CDR2 YFSETQ. CDR3 length: 13 amino acids. V dropped 5 bases and J dropped 5 bases, with 10 bases sitting between them. CDR3 DNA sequence: TGCGCCAGCAGTATGGAGATAAATGAAAAACTGTTTTTT. Translated: CASSMEINEKLFF.

The V and J genes are TRBV4-2 and TRBJ1-5; D is ambiguous. The germline V and J ends were trimmed by 0 bases and 2 bases, with 8 bases remaining between them. This CDR3 region has 15 residues. Germline CDR1 is LGHNA and CDR2 is YNFKEQ. This CDR3 is CASSQEGGGNQPQHF. The CDR3 region has the DNA TGTGCCAGCAGCCAAGAGGGCGGGGGCAATCAGCCCCAGCATTTT.

The chain has TRBV11-1 and TRBJ1-1, with 9 bases identical to TRBD1. The ends lost 6 bases at V and 3 bases at J; junction bases unmatched: 20. The CDR3 runs 19 residues. Germline V lookup: CDR1 SGHAT, CDR2 FQDESV (reference sequence). The CDR3 spells CASRTNYRTGERDDTEAFF. CDR3 in DNA: TGTGCCAGCAGGACAAACTACCGGACAGGGGAACGAGACGACACTGAAGCTTTCTTT. The full variable domain, rest sourced from reference TRBV11-1 and TRBJ1-1, is EAEVAQSPRYKITEKSQAVAFWCDPISGHATLYWYRQILGQGPELLVQFQDESVVDDSQLPKDRFSAERLKGVDSTLKIQPAELGDSAMYLCASRTNYRTGERDDTEAFFGQGTRLTVV.

V gene TRBV4-3 combines with J gene TRBJ2-1; 9 positions match TRBD1. The CDR3 is made up of 15 amino acids. V was pared by 5 bases and J by 8 bases, with 10 bases of the junction left unmatched. From germline, CDR1 is LGHNA and CDR2 YSLEER. The CDR3 DNA reads TGCGCCAGCAGCTACACCGGGACAGGGAATGATGAGCAGTTCTTC. Amino acid sequence: CASSYTGTGNDEQFF.

The CDR3 region is CASSQTSGGEKRRYF. CDR3 nucleotides: TGTGCCAGCAGCCAGACTAGCGGGGGGGAAAAACGCCGGTATTTT. The chain employs TRBV7-2 and TRBJ2-3; TRBD2 agrees at 14 bases. This CDR3 region has 15 residues. The ends lost 5 bases at V and 14 bases at J; junction bases unmatched: 12. Germline CDR1 is SGHTA and CDR2 is FQGNSA.

Only one count was recorded for this clone. The rearrangement uses TRBV11-1 and TRBJ2-1, with 11 bases lining up with TRBD1. V dropped 6 bases and J dropped 4; count of bases not matched to a gene: 5. This CDR3 is built from 15 residues. Germline assignment: CDR1 SGHAT and CDR2 FQDESV (reference sequence). In DNA, the CDR3 is TGTGCCAGCAGTTCGGACAGGGGGCAATACAATGAGCAGTTCTTC. Translated: CASSSDRGQYNEQFF.